This passage covers 21 T cell receptor beta chains from one sample sequenced in a study of identical twins. MiXCR, run by TCRdb on the 5' RACE reads, gives a single entry per CDR3 protein. The data contain about 530,000 distinct CDR3 sequences, more than 20% of them singletons. These records were also assigned to another study, of yellow fever vaccine responses in identical twins.

The sample consisted of CD4+ T cells sorted from blood. These receptors all come from a woman younger than 35 in good health.

This clonotype was seen only a few times. J is TRBJ2-1 and V is TRBV6-5; no clear D. CDR3 length equals 10 residues. Germline lookup yields CDR1 MNHEY and CDR2 SVGAGI. V was shortened by 0 bases and J by 12 bases, with 3 bases between the two germline ends. For the CDR3, the DNA is TGTGCCAGCAGTTACTCGTGGCAGTTCTTC. It encodes CASSYSWQFF.

V is TRBV27 and J is TRBJ2-1, with a tentative D call TRBD1 (6 bases). This CDR3 contains 15 residues. CDR1 is MNHEY and CDR2 is SMNVEV in the germline V gene (reference sequence). V dropped 8 bases and J dropped 1 base, with 15 bases sitting between them. CDR3 sequence: CASHKGVGSYNEQFF. The CDR3 DNA sequence: TGTGCCAGCCACAAGGGGGTAGGGTCCTACAATGAGCAGTTCTTC.

This chain connects TRBV6-1 to TRBJ2-2, with 8 bases matching TRBD2. The V and J ends lost 7 bases and 4 bases, in that order; junction bases with no gene match: 5. The CDR3 totals 14 residues. Per the germline V gene, CDR1 is MNHNS and CDR2 is SASEGT. The CDR3 DNA follows: TGTGCCAGCACCGGGCTAGCGGGCACCGGGGAGCTGTTTTTT. Protein sequence: CASTGLAGTGELFF.

The V gene is TRBV3-1, the J gene TRBJ1-2; 7 nucleotides match TRBD1. The germline V gene has CDR1 LGHDT and CDR2 YNNKEL (reference sequence). The CDR3 covers 15 residues. V lost 6 bases, J lost 5 bases, and 12 bases stayed unmatched. The CDR3 loop is CASSPDRNYPYGYTF. The CDR3 bases are TGTGCCAGCAGTCCGGACAGGAACTATCCTTATGGCTACACCTTC.

The gene calls are TRBV6-2 or TRBV6-3 and TRBJ2-2; the match to TRBD2 covers 7 bases. V lost 0 bases, J lost 8 bases, and 21 bases stayed unmatched. The V gene's germline CDR1 is MNHEY and CDR2 SVGEGT. The CDR3 contains 20 residues. The CDR3 nucleotides are TGTGCCAGCAGTTACTCCCTGGCCGAATCGCCCCGGGGGGATAGTGGGGAGCTGTTTTTT. Translated: CASSYSLAESPRGDSGELFF.

This clonotype was observed a handful of times. This sequence joins TRBV6-1 and TRBJ1-5, with unresolved D. The V end lost 2 bases, the J end lost 9 bases, and 8 bases lay between the germline ends. CDR1 is MNHNS and CDR2 is SASEGT in the germline V gene. The CDR3 spans 12 residues. CDR3 amino acids: CASSESLGPQHF. The CDR3 bases are TGTGCCAGCAGTGAAAGTTTGGGGCCCCAGCATTTT.

This clonotype was seen more than once but under ten times. The chain uses TRBV7-2 and TRBJ1-1, with D uncertain. The length of the CDR3 is 14 residues. Germline assignment: CDR1 SGHTA and CDR2 FQGNSA. The V and J ends lost 10 bases and 5 bases respectively, with 20 bases between them. The CDR3: CATLYGRAQTEAFF. The CDR3 DNA is TGTGCCACCCTCTATGGGAGGGCCCAGACTGAAGCTTTCTTT.

This chain uses TRBV12-3 or TRBV12-4 with TRBJ2-2; weak D call: TRBD2 (5 bases). The CDR3 length is 14 residues. DNA for the CDR3: TGTGCTAGCCATGAGGGCTTGAACACCGGGGAGCTGTTTTTT. It encodes CASHEGLNTGELFF.

J is TRBJ1-2 and V is TRBV2, with D possibly matching TRBD1 (5 bases). V lost 7 bases, J lost 4 bases, and 13 bases lay in between. CDR1 SNHLY and CDR2 FYNNEI come from the germline V gene. The CDR3 contains 13 residues. The CDR3 spells CASTSTVSYGYTF. The CDR3 DNA reads as TGTGCCAGCACCTCGACAGTTAGCTATGGCTACACCTTC.

The chain couples TRBV12-3 or TRBV12-4 to TRBJ2-4, with TRBD2 matching 8 bases. Trimming cost V 6 bases and J 7 bases; bases outside gene matches: 8. This CDR3 spans 14 amino acids. The CDR3 sequence: CASRKAGVGNIQYF. CDR3 DNA sequence: TGTGCCAGCAGAAAAGCGGGAGTGGGGAACATTCAGTACTTC.

V is TRBV21-1 and J is TRBJ2-7; no check of the table's D call, TRBD1, against the DNA was made. TRBV21-1 is classified as a pseudogene. The CDR3 is 15 amino acids. CDR3 protein: CASSKEGQGKEEQYV. CDR3 nucleotide sequence: TGTGCCAGCAGCAAAGAGGGACAGGGGAAAGAAGAGCAGTACGTC.

The rearrangement links TRBV5-1 to TRBJ2-5, with 16 bases identical to TRBD2. After removal of 4 bases from V and 0 bases from J, the junction contained 6 bases not matched to a gene. This CDR3 has 18 residues. The germline V gene has CDR1 SGHRS and CDR2 YFSETQ. CDR3 sequence reads: CASSRGLAGGPYQETQYF. Written as DNA, the CDR3 is TGCGCCAGCAGCCGGGGACTAGCGGGGGGGCCGTACCAAGAGACCCAGTACTTC.

In its sample, this clonotype was seen a few times. This chain connects TRBV20-1 to TRBJ1-1; no clear D. The CDR3 has 14 residues. Germline CDR1 DFQATT, CDR2 SNEGSKA (reference sequence). Trimming pared 4 bases from V and 0 bases from J, leaving 12 bases between. The CDR3 is CSAIATDLNTEAFF. For the CDR3, the DNA is TGCAGTGCTATAGCTACAGACCTGAACACTGAAGCTTTCTTT.

This chain connects TRBV12-3 or TRBV12-4 to TRBJ2-6; 7 bases are shared with TRBD1. This CDR3 is 18 amino acids long. The junction had 8 bases not matched to a gene; V was cut back by 3 bases and J by 0 bases. The CDR3 loop reads CASSFRQGNPSGANVLTF. CDR3 in DNA: TGTGCCAGCAGTTTCCGACAGGGCAATCCCTCTGGGGCCAACGTCCTGACTTTC.

This clonotype was observed many times. The rearrangement uses TRBV29-1 and TRBJ2-2; no clear D gene. Trimming left V 2 bases short and J 2 bases short, with 12 bases between. CDR1 and CDR2 (germline): SQVTM, ANQGSEA. The CDR3 totals 15 residues. This chain's CDR3 is CSVESQERNTGELFF. The CDR3 bases are TGCAGCGTTGAATCCCAGGAGAGAAACACCGGGGAGCTGTTTTTT.

The chain employs TRBV5-1 and TRBJ2-5; possible D gene TRBD1, 6 bases. Germline CDR1 SGHRS, CDR2 YFSETQ. Between the trimmed V and J ends, which lost 4 bases and 4 bases, there was a span of 14 bases. This CDR3 contains 14 residues. CDR3 sequence: CASSGLTGGETQYF. The CDR3 DNA is TGCGCCAGCAGCGGACTGACAGGTGGAGAGACCCAGTACTTC.

The chain combines TRBV9 with TRBJ2-1, with a weak D call TRBD2 (5 bases). V lost 2 bases and J 0 bases, leaving 12 bases between the germline ends. CDR3 length equals 16 residues. From germline, CDR1 is SGDLS and CDR2 YYNGEE. CDR3 nucleotide sequence: TGTGCCAGCAGCGTGGGCGGGTCTAGCTCCTACAATGAGCAGTTCTTC. This translates into CASSVGGSSSYNEQFF. The variable domain in full, completed from reference TRBV9 and TRBJ2-1, reads DSGVTQTPKHLITATGQRVTLRCSPRSGDLSVYWYQQSLDQGLQFLIQYYNGEERAKGNILERFSAQQFPDLHSELNLSSLELGDSALYFCASSVGGSSSYNEQFFGPGTRLTVL.

In nucleotides, the CDR3 is TGTGCCAGCAGCTTGCAGGGAGTCCAAGAGACCCAGTACTTC. Translation gives CASSLQGVQETQYF. V is TRBV5-6 and J is TRBJ2-5; D is perhaps TRBD1 or TRBD2 (5 bases each). Germline CDR1 and CDR2: SGHDT and YYEEEE. The CDR3 covers 14 residues. V was cut by 1 base and J by 1 base, with 8 bases left in between.

This chain joins TRBV10-3 and TRBJ2-1; 10 bases line up with TRBD2. CDR3 size: 14 residues. CDR1 ENHRY and CDR2 SYGVKD come from the germline V gene. V lost 5 bases to trimming and J lost 6 bases; unmatched junction nucleotides: 4. The CDR3, as DNA: TGTGCCATCAGTCTAGCGGGAGTCTCCAATGAGCAGTTCTTC. Its protein product is CAISLAGVSNEQFF.

The chain joins TRBV7-2 to TRBJ2-1, with TRBD2 matching 7 bases. The trim removed 5 bases at V and 5 bases at J, leaving 9 bases unmatched. CDR3 size: 15 residues. Germline V lookup: CDR1 SGHTA, CDR2 FQGNSA. In nucleotides, the CDR3 is TGTGCCAGCAGCCAACGACTAGCCCTAAACAATGAGCAGTTCTTC. It codes for CASSQRLALNNEQFF.

V usage is TRBV7-9 and J usage is TRBJ2-2; D not resolved. V was cut by 4 bases and J by 4 bases, with 10 bases left in between. CDR3 length: 14 residues. The germline gives CDR1 SEHNR, CDR2 FQNEAQ (reference sequence). This CDR3 is CASSSDLATGELFF. CDR3 DNA sequence: TGTGCCAGCAGCTCCGATCTTGCCACCGGGGAGCTGTTTTTT.